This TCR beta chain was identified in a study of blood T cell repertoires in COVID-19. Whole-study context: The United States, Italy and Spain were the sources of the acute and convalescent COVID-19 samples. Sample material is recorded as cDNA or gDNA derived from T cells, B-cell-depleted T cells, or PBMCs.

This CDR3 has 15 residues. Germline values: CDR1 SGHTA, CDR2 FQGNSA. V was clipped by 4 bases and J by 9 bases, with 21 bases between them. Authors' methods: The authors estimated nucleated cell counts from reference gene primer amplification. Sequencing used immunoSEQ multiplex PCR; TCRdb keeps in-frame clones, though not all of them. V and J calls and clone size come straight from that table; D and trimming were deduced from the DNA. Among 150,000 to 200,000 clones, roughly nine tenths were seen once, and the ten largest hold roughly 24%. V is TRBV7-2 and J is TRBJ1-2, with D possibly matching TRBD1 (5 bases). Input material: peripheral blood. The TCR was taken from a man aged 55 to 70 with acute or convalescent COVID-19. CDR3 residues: CASSSSIFDSERYTF. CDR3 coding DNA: TGTGCCAGCAGCTCCTCCATTTTTGACAGCGAGCGCTACACCTTC.